The 26 T cell receptor beta chains listed next were all sequenced from one sample in a study of tumor-infiltrating lymphocytes in primary liver carcinoma. The source of the blood RNA was unsorted whole blood, and germline DNA was extracted as well. From 400 to 500 ng total RNA, TCR beta cDNA was generated with a primer in the constant region. Nested multiplex PCR, run for three rounds with slightly modified ARM-PCR, yielded TCR beta libraries. Primers for the first two PCR rounds were TRBV1-TRBV30 forward primers and a C-beta reverse primer (about 9 cycles per round). One entry per CDR3 protein, called by TCRdb with MiXCR from the multiplex PCR reads. The table lists about 310,000 distinct CDR3 sequences, around three fifths of them singletons. The sample consisted of peripheral blood. These TCRs come from a man aged 35 to 55 with primary liver carcinoma and hepatitis B virus infection.

The V gene is TRBV6-1, the J gene TRBJ2-7; no firm D call. Germline V gene sequence: CDR1 MNHNS, CDR2 SASEGT. This CDR3 contains 14 residues. With 9 bases removed from V and 0 bases from J, the gap between germline ends came to 15 bases. The CDR3 nucleotides are TGTGCCAGTAGCTTACAACCGGACTCCTACGAGCAGTACTTC. As protein: CASSLQPDSYEQYF.

The chain recombines TRBV20-1 with TRBJ2-3; the match to TRBD2 covers 7 bases. Germline V gene data show CDR1 as DFQATT and CDR2 as SNEGSKA (reference sequence). The CDR3 extends over 14 amino acids. V was clipped by 5 bases and J by 3 bases; unmatched bases: 8. In DNA form, the CDR3 reads TGCAGTGCTCGCGGAGGGAGGGTAACAGATACGCAGTATTTT. Translating it yields CSARGGRVTDTQYF.

To note about this clonotype: A read error may be the cause here, since a much bigger clone is one base away. The rearrangement links TRBV12-3 or TRBV12-4 to TRBJ1-5; tentatively, D is TRBD1 (5 bases). The V end lost 10 bases, the J end lost 8 bases, and 18 bases lay between the germline ends. The CDR3 covers 13 residues. This CDR3 reads CAITGTGGEPQHF. The CDR3 nucleotides are TGTGCCATCACGGGGACGGGCGGGGAGCCCCAGCATTTT.

Comments on this clonotype: Mismatch with germline at one junction end may stem from a read error. Here the CDR3 reads CAGSSPAGSQLGLNEQLF. The CDR3 DNA sequence: TGTGCCGGCAGCTCGCCAGCGGGTTCCCAACTGGGACTAAATGAGCAGCTCTTC. This sequence joins TRBV11-2 and TRBJ2-1, with 7 bases matching TRBD2. Germline lookup yields CDR1 SGHAT and CDR2 FQNNGV. The CDR3 consists of 18 residues.

This clonotype appeared many times. This sequence joins TRBV11-1 and TRBJ2-3; D tentatively reads TRBD1 or TRBD2 (5 bases each). Trimming pared 3 bases from V and 2 bases from J, leaving 12 bases between. The germline CDR1 and CDR2 sequences are SGHAT and FQDESV (reference sequence). The CDR3 has 15 amino acids. The CDR3 DNA reads TGTGCCAGCAGCTTGGAGGACACCCTCACAGATACGCAGTATTTT. Translating it yields CASSLEDTLTDTQYF.

J is TRBJ2-1 and V is TRBV19; 9 bases line up with TRBD2. This CDR3 has 14 residues. With V trimmed by 8 bases and J by 9 bases, 11 bases remained unmatched. CDR1 and CDR2 from the germline V gene are LNHDA and SQIVND (reference sequence). The CDR3 sequence: CASGGIAGVGEQFF. The CDR3 DNA reads TGTGCCAGTGGGGGGATAGCGGGAGTTGGTGAGCAGTTCTTC.

Details on this clonotype: A much bigger clone sits one base away, suggesting this may be a read error. This rearrangement joins TRBV12-3 or TRBV12-4 to TRBJ2-3, with no clear D. The CDR3 length is 15 residues. CDR3 loop: CPSTIQTLITDTQYF. DNA for the CDR3: TGTCCCAGCACAATACAGACGTTAATCACAGATACGCAGTATTTT.

As to this clonotype: One base away lies a much larger clone, so this may be a sequencing read error. The gene calls are TRBV5-4 and TRBJ2-7; 8 bases match TRBD2. Per germline, CDR1 SGHNT and CDR2 YYREEE (reference sequence). This CDR3 region has 16 residues. With V trimmed by 0 bases and J by 2 bases, 7 bases remained unmatched. CDR3 bases: TGTGCCAGCAGCTTGGATCCTAGCGGGTCCCCCTACGAGCAGTACTTC. Its translation is CASSLDPSGSPYEQYF.

With regard to this clonotype: An end of the junction does not agree with germline; a read error may underlie this. This rearrangement joins TRBV18 to TRBJ1-1; D may be TRBD1 (5 bases). The CDR3 covers 18 residues. Germline loops: CDR1 KGHSH, CDR2 LQKENI. The CDR3, as DNA: TGTGCCAGCTCACCGATGACAGTCGGGGGACCAATGAACACTGAAGCCTTCTTT. Encoded protein: CASSPMTVGGPMNTEAFF.

The V and J genes are TRBV7-8 and TRBJ2-2; D could derive from TRBD1 or TRBD2 (5 bases each). Germline loops: CDR1 SGHVS, CDR2 FQNEAQ. CDR3 size: 15 residues. The germline V and J ends were trimmed by 10 bases and 6 bases, with 21 bases remaining between them. Written as DNA, the CDR3 is TGTGCCATCCCAGCCGGGACGATGTCCGCCGGGGAGCTGTTTTTT. Encoded protein: CAIPAGTMSAGELFF.

A word on this clonotype: A read error may produce the germline difference seen at one junction end. This chain joins TRBV6-2 or TRBV6-3 and TRBJ2-2, with no clear D. The CDR3 is 16 residues long. Germline V gene data show CDR1 as MNHEY and CDR2 as SVGEGT. CDR3 nucleotides: TGTGCTAGCAGTTACCTCGAGACAACGAACACCGGGGAGCTGTTTTTT. Its translation is CASSYLETTNTGELFF.

About this clonotype itself: The junction does not match germline at one end; this may be a read error. The rearrangement uses TRBV5-8 and TRBJ2-7, with D possibly TRBD1 on 6 matching bases. CDR1 is SGHTS, CDR2 YDEGEE, per germline. The CDR3 is 13 residues long. The CDR3 DNA is TGTGCCATCAGCTTGATACAGGGAAGCGGTCAGTGCTTC. Its protein is CAISLIQGSGQCF. Full variable domain (rest looked up from reference TRBV5-8 and TRBJ2-7): EAGVTQSPTHLIKTRGQQATLRCSPISGHTSVYWYQQALGLGLQFLLWYDEGEERNRGNFPPRFSGRQFPNYSSELNVNALELEDSALYLCAISLIQGSGQCFGPGTRLTVT.

In regard to this clonotype: A read error is possible here, since a much larger clone lies one base away. CDR3 region: CASSQVMLEGNTIYF. The CDR3, as DNA: TGCGCCAGCAGCCAAGTAATGTTGGAGGGAAACACCATATATTTT. This chain links TRBV4-1 with TRBJ1-3; D not certain. Per the germline V gene, CDR1 is MGHRA and CDR2 is YSYEKL. The CDR3 runs to 15 residues. V dropped 1 base and J dropped 4 bases, with 11 bases sitting between them.

V and J are TRBV2 and TRBJ2-7, with D perhaps TRBD1 (6 bases). Germline CDR1 reads SNHLY; CDR2 reads FYNNEI. This CDR3 is 17 amino acids long. The V end was cut by 2 bases, the J end by 0 bases, with 17 bases between. CDR3 DNA sequence: TGTGCCAGCAGTGAAAGGGGACAACAGGATTACTCCTACGAGCAGTACTTC. It yields the protein CASSERGQQDYSYEQYF. The full variable domain, in which reference TRBV2 and TRBJ2-7 provide the parts outside the CDR3, is EPEVTQTPSHQVTQMGQEVILRCVPISNHLYFYWYRQILGQKVEFLVSFYNNEISEKSEIFDDQFSVERPDGSNFTLKIRSTKLEDSAMYFCASSERGQQDYSYEQYFGPGTRLTVT.

This clonotype was counted ten times or more. The V gene is TRBV4-3, the J gene TRBJ2-5; 8 bases are shared with TRBD2. V was pared by 0 bases and J by 2 bases, with 8 bases of the junction left unmatched. CDR1 and CDR2 (germline): LGHNA, YSLEER. The CDR3 has 17 amino acids. CDR3 nucleotides: TGCGCCAGCAGCCAAGAAGTATACCCGGGGGGGCAAGAGACCCAGTACTTC. It specifies CASSQEVYPGGQETQYF.

Turning to this clonotype: A read error may be the cause here, since a much bigger clone is one base away. V usage is TRBV29-1 and J usage is TRBJ2-2; 7 bases agree with TRBD2. Germline values: CDR1 SQVTM, CDR2 ANQGSEA. Germline trimming cut 4 bases from V and 5 bases from J; bases unmatched to any gene: 13. The CDR3 is 16 residues long. The CDR3 sequence is CSVGGSGAGLTGELFF. CDR3 nucleotide sequence: TGCAGCGTTGGCGGTTCCGGAGCGGGACTTACCGGGGAGCTGTTTTTT.

V and J are TRBV6-2 or TRBV6-3 and TRBJ1-1; D is perhaps TRBD1 (5 bases). The CDR3 runs to 15 residues. V lost 2 bases, J lost 4 bases, and 14 bases lay in between. Germline CDR1 MNHEY, CDR2 SVGEGT. CDR3 amino acids: CASSYTRSGGTEAFF. Written as DNA, the CDR3 is TGTGCCAGCAGTTACACCCGGAGTGGGGGCACTGAAGCTTTCTTT.

Points on this clonotype: The junction does not match germline at one end; this may be a read error. This sequence joins TRBV5-1 and TRBJ1-2; D is possibly TRBD1 (6 bases). This CDR3 is built from 15 residues. Germline-derived CDR1 and CDR2 are SGHRS and YFSETQ. CDR3 sequence (DNA): TGCGCCAGCAGCCCGGAGGCCACAGGGAACTATGGCTACACCTTT. Protein product: CASSPEATGNYGYTF.

Of note for this clonotype: A clone one base away is much larger, so this may be a read error. V usage is TRBV5-4 and J usage is TRBJ2-3, with D uncertain. The CDR3 runs to 15 residues. V was trimmed by 2 bases and J by 10 bases, leaving 20 bases between them. Germline lookup yields CDR1 SGHNT and CDR2 YYREEE (reference sequence). CDR3: CASSLTRPESHAQYF. The CDR3 DNA is TGTGCCAGCAGCTTAACGAGACCCGAATCTCATGCGCAGTATTTT.

Notes on this clonotype: A read error may explain this, as a much larger clone is one base away. The J gene is TRBJ2-7, the V gene TRBV6-1; TRBD2 agrees at 8 bases. J was trimmed by 5 bases and V by 4 bases; bases with no gene match: 13. The CDR3 length is 16 residues. Germline V lookup: CDR1 MNHNS, CDR2 SASEGT. For the CDR3, the DNA is TGTGCCAGCAGTGGTCCGTACCGGGAGGGCCCCCACGAGCAGTACTTC. This encodes CASSGPYREGPHEQYF.

About this clonotype: One base away lies a much larger clone, so this may be a sequencing read error. This chain links TRBV12-3 or TRBV12-4 with TRBJ1-1; 7 nucleotides agree with TRBD1. V gave up 6 bases and J gave up 9 bases; unmatched junction bases: 10. The CDR3 has 13 residues. The CDR3 nucleotides read TGTGCCAGCAGAAAAACAGGGGAGGATAAAGCTTTCTTT. It encodes CASRKTGEDKAFF.

The chain recombines TRBV28 with TRBJ1-6; weak D call: TRBD1 (5 bases). Per germline, CDR1 MDHEN and CDR2 SYDVKM. Trimming pared 4 bases from V and 17 bases from J, leaving 15 bases between. The CDR3 is 12 amino acids. This CDR3 reads CASSSGLEGFHF. The CDR3 DNA is TGTGCCAGCAGTTCGGGCCTCGAGGGGTTCCACTTT.

There are a few counts of this clonotype. The chain has TRBV5-1 and TRBJ2-3; D might be TRBD2 (6 bases). The germline V gene has CDR1 SGHRS and CDR2 YFSETQ. The CDR3 is 16 residues long. With 0 bases removed from V and 0 bases from J, the gap between germline ends came to 11 bases. This chain's CDR3 is CASSLGRASSTDTQYF. CDR3 in DNA: TGCGCCAGCAGCTTGGGGAGGGCTAGCAGCACAGATACGCAGTATTTT.

About this clonotype: With a much larger clone just one base away, this may be a read error. The rearrangement uses TRBV6-5 and TRBJ2-1; no definite D call. The CDR3 consists of 13 residues. The V end lost 6 bases, the J end lost 8 bases, and 14 bases lay between the germline ends. Per germline, CDR1 MNHEY and CDR2 SVGAGI. CDR3 nucleotides: TGTGCCAGCAGCACATCAGGACGGCATGAGCAGTTCTTC. Translating gives CASSTSGRHEQFF.

As regards this clonotype: One end of the junction is discordant with germline, which a read error may explain. The V call is TRBV11-2, the J call TRBJ2-1, with 7 bases aligning to TRBD2. Germline V lookup: CDR1 SGHAT, CDR2 FQNNGV. The CDR3 is made up of 15 amino acids. In DNA form, the CDR3 reads TGTACCAGCAGCTTAGGACTAGTCTTGGTCAATGAGCAATTCTTC. This encodes CTSSLGLVLVNEQFF.

With regard to this clonotype: The junction shows a germline mismatch at one end, possibly a read error. The chain carries TRBV12-3 or TRBV12-4 and TRBJ2-5; D not certain. CDR3 length: 14 amino acids. Written as DNA, the CDR3 is TGCGCCAGCAGTTTTGGTACGGGCCAAGACACCCAGTACTTC. This gives the protein CASSFGTGQDTQYF.